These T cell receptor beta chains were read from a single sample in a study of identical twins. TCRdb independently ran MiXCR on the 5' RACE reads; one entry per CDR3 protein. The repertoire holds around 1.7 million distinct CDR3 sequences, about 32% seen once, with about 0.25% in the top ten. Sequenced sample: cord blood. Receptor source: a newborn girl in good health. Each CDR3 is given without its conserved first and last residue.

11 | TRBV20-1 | SAAQLRDYGYT
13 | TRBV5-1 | ASSLPGGLYNEQY
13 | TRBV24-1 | ATSDLGQNTGELF
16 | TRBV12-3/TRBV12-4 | ASSLFYSPGLGLNEQF
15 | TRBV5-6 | ASSLPWGGGKTYEQY
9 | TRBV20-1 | GRGAKNEQF
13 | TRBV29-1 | SVSDRFGTNEKLF
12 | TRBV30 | AWSLGAGWEKLF
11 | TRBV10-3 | AISEGGGGPQH
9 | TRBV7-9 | ASSLFGGYT
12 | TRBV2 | ASSEGRGNNEQF
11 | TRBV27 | ASRRRPTYGYT
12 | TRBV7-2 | ASSLVVDVYGYT
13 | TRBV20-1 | SARVPAVPYNEQF
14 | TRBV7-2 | ASSLVGQYVTDTQY
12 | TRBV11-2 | ASSSLRESYEQY
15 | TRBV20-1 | SALRGLAGGFDNEQF